The rows below give T cell receptor beta chains drawn from one sample of a study of cytomegalovirus exposure and HLA in healthy donors. Profiling relied on immunoSEQ multiplex PCR, and the TCRdb table lists in-frame clones only, not all of them. The sample contains roughly 150,000 clones, roughly 80% of which appear only once. Sequenced: PBMCs. Source of these receptors: a female donor in good health and CMV-seronegative. CDR3s include the opening cysteine and the closing phenylalanine or tryptophan. A D gene is named only where the DNA matches it firmly. The size field is filled for only some rows; it gives once, few, many or a size class.

>TRBJ1-2|NA|TRBV4-2|TRBD1
TGTGCCAGCTGGGCAGGGGGTTGGTATGGCTACACCTTC
CASWAGGWYGYTF
>TRBJ1-1|NA|TRBV6-5|NA
TGTGCCAGCAGTTACCAGGGGACGAACACTGAAGCTTTCTTT
CASSYQGTNTEAFF
>TRBJ2-1|NA|TRBV10-3|NA
TGTGCCATCAGAGATAGTAGCTCCTACAATGAGCAGTTCTTC
CAIRDSSSYNEQFF
>TRBJ2-7|NA|TRBV19|NA
TGTGCCAGTAGTATAGGGTTTAGGGGAGGAGACAGCCGGTTCTACGAGCAGTACTTC
CASSIGFRGGDSRFYEQYF
>TRBJ2-7|NA|TRBV4-2|NA
TGTGCCAGCAGCCCTTGGGTTAGCGGCCTCTACGAGCAGTACTTC
CASSPWVSGLYEQYF
>TRBJ1-5|NA|TRBV7-2|NA
TGTGCCAGCAGCGCTACAGTGGGTGTTCAGCCCCAGCATTTT
CASSATVGVQPQHF
>TRBJ2-2|NA|TRBV5-4|NA
TGTGCCAGCAGCTTGAGTTCCGGGTTGGGCGGGGAGCTGTTTTTT
CASSLSSGLGGELFF
>TRBJ2-7|NA|TRBV28|TRBD2
TGTGCCAGCAGTTTAGCGGGAGGCCACGAGCAGTACTTC
CASSLAGGHEQYF
>TRBJ2-7|NA|TRBV27|NA
TGTGCCAGCACCGACAGCACCTACGAGCAGTACTTC
CASTDSTYEQYF
>TRBJ2-1|NA|TRBV7-8|TRBD2
TGTGCCAGCTCGGGGCGGGCTAGCGGGCTTAGCTCCTACAATGAGCAGTTCTTC
CASSGRASGLSSYNEQFF
>TRBJ2-2|NA|TRBV4-1|NA
TGCGCCAGCAGCCACACAGGCGCCGGGGAGCTGTTTTTT
CASSHTGAGELFF
>TRBJ2-5|NA|TRBV7-9|TRBD2
TGTGCCAGCAGCTTAGTAACTAGCGGGACGGAGACCCAGTACTTC
CASSLVTSGTETQYF
>TRBJ2-5|NA|TRBV6-5|TRBD2
TGTGCCAGAGCAGGCGGAGCGGGAGGAGAGACCCAGTACTTC
CARAGGAGGETQYF
>TRBJ1-1|once|TRBV11-2|NA
TGTGCCAGCAGCTCGGGGGTCCTAGAGGCTGAAGCTTTCTTT
CASSSGVLEAEAFF
>TRBJ1-2|NA|TRBV28|TRBD1
TGTGCCAGCAGTCCTACCCGCAGGGGGTTTGGGTATGGCTACACCTTC
CASSPTRRGFGYGYTF
>TRBJ2-7|NA|TRBV15|TRBD2
TGTGCCACCAGCAGAGATGGGCTAGCGGGAGGGGAGCAGTACTTC
CATSRDGLAGGEQYF
>TRBJ1-5|NA|TRBV6-6|NA
TGTGCCAGCAGTGCCGGGACTCCGGGTGGACAGCCCCAGCATTTT
CASSAGTPGGQPQHF
>TRBJ1-4|NA|TRBV28|TRBD1
TGTGCCAGCAGTCTTGGGAATCAATTTTACAGGGGAAAACTGTTTTTT
CASSLGNQFYRGKLFF
>TRBJ1-1|NA|TRBV5-1|NA
TGCGCCAGCAGCTTGGCCTTTGGGGAGGTGGGCACTGAAGCTTTCTTT
CASSLAFGEVGTEAFF
>TRBJ1-2|NA|TRBV7-2|TRBD1
TGTGCCAGCAGCTCCGGGACAGGGATCTATGGCTACACCTTC
CASSSGTGIYGYTF
>TRBJ2-7|NA|TRBV6-6|NA
TGTGCCAGCAGTCCCGACACGTACGAGCAGTACTTC
CASSPDTYEQYF
>TRBJ2-1|NA|TRBV27|TRBD1
TGTGCCAGCAGTACAGGGGTGAGGTTAGGTAATGAGCAGTTCTTC
CASSTGVRLGNEQFF
>TRBJ1-1|NA|TRBV7-9|NA
TGTGCCAGCAGCCCATCAATAGACACAGAAGCTTTCTTT
CASSPSIDTEAFF
>TRBJ1-2|NA|TRBV10-2|TRBD1
TGCGCCAGCCTACCATCGGGACAGGGCGACTATGGCTACACCTTC
CASLPSGQGDYGYTF
>TRBJ2-7|NA|TRBV13|NA
TGTGCCAGCAGCCCAGGGCAGGCGGGGACAGCCTACGAGCAGTACTTC
CASSPGQAGTAYEQYF
>TRBJ1-5|once|TRBV6-6|NA
TGTGCCAGCAGACGTCGACAGGCCCAACCCAATCAGCCCCAGCATTTT
CASRRRQAQPNQPQHF
>TRBJ1-1|NA|TRBV28|TRBD1
TGTGCCAGCAGCAACAGGGGACTGAACACTGAAGCTTTCTTT
CASSNRGLNTEAFF
>TRBJ2-7|NA|TRBV6-1|TRBD2
TGTGCCAGCAGTGAACTAGCGGGAGCCCACGAGCAGTACTTC
CASSELAGAHEQYF
>TRBJ2-7|NA|TRBV5-1|TRBD2
TGCGCCAGCACCGGCGGGGGCTCCTACGAGCAGTACTTC
CASTGGGSYEQYF
>TRBJ2-6|NA|TRBV4-1|TRBD2
TGCGCCAGCAGCCAAGGGCTAGCGGGCCTTACTTCTTCTGGGGCCAACGTCCTGACTTTC
CASSQGLAGLTSSGANVLTF
>TRBJ1-4|NA|TRBV28|TRBD1
TGTGCCAGCAGTACTCCCATGCAGGGGGCCAATGAAAAACTGTTTTTT
CASSTPMQGANEKLFF
>TRBJ2-1|NA|TRBV29-1|TRBD1
TGCAGCGCCTTACAGGGGATCGCGTCCTACAATGAGCAGTTCTTC
CSALQGIASYNEQFF
>TRBJ2-7|few|TRBV29-1|NA
TGCAGCGTGAAAATACAGGGCTACGAGCAGTACTTC
CSVKIQGYEQYF
>TRBJ2-2|NA|TRBV6-4|NA
TGTGCCAGCAGTGAATTAGGAGACACCGGGGAGCTGTTTTTT
CASSELGDTGELFF
>TRBJ2-7|NA|TRBV27|TRBD2
TGTGCCAGCAGTCAAAGACTAGCGGGAGTACCCTACGAGCAGTACTTC
CASSQRLAGVPYEQYF
>TRBJ2-5|NA|TRBV5-1|NA
TGCGCCAGCAGCTTGGCGGGAGCGCAAGAGACCCAGTACTTC
CASSLAGAQETQYF
>TRBJ2-1|NA|TRBV29-1|TRBD2
TGCAGCGTTGTAGGCCTAGCGGGATTGTATGAGCAGTTCTTC
CSVVGLAGLYEQFF
>TRBJ1-1|NA|TRBV27|NA
TGTGCCAGCAGTTTAGTAGGGGGGGGGAACACTGAAGCTTTCTTT
CASSLVGGGNTEAFF
>TRBJ2-7|few|TRBV29-1|NA
TGCAGCGTTGAAGATCCCGACAGTCCTCATCAGAACGAGCAGTACTTC
CSVEDPDSPHQNEQYF
>TRBJ2-6|NA|TRBV19|NA
TGTGCCAGTAATCTGTTCTCTGGGGCCAACGTCCTGACTTTC
CASNLFSGANVLTF
>TRBJ1-1|NA|TRBV7-6|NA
TGTGCCAGCAGCCGAAACCCGGGACGGGGGGAAGCTTTCTTT
CASSRNPGRGEAFF
>TRBJ2-2|NA|TRBV27|TRBD2
TGTGCCACCCTAGGGAGGGAGGGCCGCGACGGGGAGCTGTTTTTT
CATLGREGRDGELFF
>TRBJ1-1|NA|TRBV4-1|NA
TGCGCCAGCAGCCTGGGGCGGTCGCGAACAAGCATGAACACTGAAGCTTTCTTT
CASSLGRSRTSMNTEAFF
>TRBJ2-1|NA|TRBV4-1|TRBD2
TGCGCCAGCAGCCAAATAGGACTAGCGGGAGATGGGGAGCAGTTCTTC
CASSQIGLAGDGEQFF
>TRBJ2-3|NA|TRBV6-5|NA
TGTGCCAGCAGCAAGCAGCGGGTTAGCACAGATACGCAGTATTTT
CASSKQRVSTDTQYF
>TRBJ2-7|few|TRBV2|NA
TGTGCCAGCCTTTTCGGGCAGGGCCCATACGAGCAGTACTTC
CASLFGQGPYEQYF
>TRBJ2-7|NA|TRBV21-1|NA
TGTGCCAGCAGCCCCCCAAGAACCCAGGTCAAAAGGCGGTACTTC
CASSPPRTQVKRRYF
>TRBJ1-2|NA|TRBV29-1|TRBD1
TGCAGCGTTGTAGACAGGGGGGTACCTTATGGCTACACCTTC
CSVVDRGVPYGYTF
>TRBJ1-1|NA|TRBV6-1|TRBD1
TGTGCCAGCAGTGGGGACAGGGCCGCTTTCTTT
CASSGDRAAFF
>TRBJ2-3|NA|TRBV14|TRBD2
TGTGCCAGCAGCCAAGGACTAGCCAGAGATACGCAGTATTTT
CASSQGLARDTQYF
>TRBJ1-5|NA|TRBV9|TRBD1
TGTGCCAGCAGTGAGACAGGGTCACTGGCTCGGCCCCAGCATTTT
CASSETGSLARPQHF